This T cell receptor (beta chain) was sequenced during a study of shared clonotypes between healthy human individuals. CDR3 length: 15 amino acids. The germline gives CDR1 MNHNS, CDR2 SASEGT. Trimming took 6 bases from V and 1 from J, leaving 12 bases between them. Deep was the level at which the assay was run. The method was immunoSEQ multiplex PCR; TCRdb's version includes in-frame clones alone and lacks a portion of them. This table has about 2.3 million clones, approximately 90% appearing once. This receptor was identified in a man between 18 and 29 years old in good health. Some clones in this sample may be carry-over from other donors' samples. The chain combines TRBV6-1 with TRBJ2-2; possibly TRBD1 for D (6 bases). The sample was naive CD4+ T cells from PBMCs. Subset in this sample: CD45RA+ positively selected. The CDR3 here is CASSRTVRNTGELFF. The CDR3 DNA sequence: TGTGCCAGCAGCCGGACAGTAAGGAACACCGGGGAGCTGTTTTTT.